The clone carrying this TCR beta chain turned up a few times. Its antigen is undetermined. This sample is drawn from a study of cytomegalovirus exposure and HLA in healthy donors. The study, taken as a whole, reports: According to the study, roughly 160 TCR beta chains were cytomegalovirus-associated. Despite most TCR sequences being rare, some public TCRs occurred in many donors. Diagnosis of cytomegalovirus status made by the classifier reportedly showed high specificity and sensitivity.

Sequencing was performed with immunoSEQ multiplex PCR; in TCRdb, only in-frame clones are kept and a portion is missing. The data contain about 160,000 clones, 85% of them singletons. The CDR3 spans 17 residues. The germline V gene has CDR1 WSHSY and CDR2 SAAADI. Germline trimming cut 6 bases from V and 7 bases from J; bases unmatched to any gene: 15. The V and J genes are TRBV10-2 and TRBJ2-7, with TRBD2 identical over 13 bases. The sequence derives from a man younger than 45 in good health and CMV-seropositive. The specimen sequenced was PBMCs. CDR3 loop: CASSYPGTSGMMREQYF. The CDR3 region has the DNA TGCGCCAGCAGCTACCCCGGGACTAGCGGGATGATGAGGGAGCAGTACTTC.